This T cell receptor beta chain was obtained from a study of tumour-infiltrating T cells in Burkitt lymphoma. The CDR3 is made up of 16 amino acids. J gave up 6 bases and V 1 base, and 12 bases lay outside the gene matches. The V gene's germline CDR1 is LGHNA and CDR2 YSLEER. In this sample, this clone turned up a few times. Assay used: immunoSEQ multiplex PCR; TCRdb lists only in-frame clones, some missing. The top ten hold roughly 26% of the sample, which has 4,500 to 5,000 clones, 10% to 15% seen once. The receptor comes from a human donor with Burkitt lymphoma. V and J are TRBV4-3 and TRBJ2-7; 7 bases match TRBD2. Sequenced input: tumor tissue. This chain's CDR3 is CASSQVMASGPSEQYF. CDR3 DNA sequence: TGCGCCAGCAGCCAAGTCATGGCTAGCGGTCCTTCCGAGCAGTACTTC.